The next 24 T cell receptor beta chains were all read from a single sample in a study of T cells in Graves' hyperthyroidism and ophthalmopathy. Amplified TCR beta CDR3 regions came from RNA transcripts. When the TCR CDR3 underwent first-round RT-PCR, the HTBI primer set was used. TCRdb analysed the multiplex PCR reads with MiXCR anew, one entry per CDR3 protein. The sample contains roughly 360,000 distinct CDR3 sequences, about 14% of which appear only once. The sequenced material came from blood. The receptor set was obtained from a man aged 25-45 years with Graves' hyperthyroidism that later progressed to Graves' ophthalmopathy.

This clonotype occurred many times. This chain connects TRBV12-3 or TRBV12-4 to TRBJ2-1; possible D gene TRBD2, 7 bases. The V end was cut by 5 bases, the J end by 4 bases, with 21 bases between. The CDR3 consists of 17 residues. The CDR3 nucleotides read TGTGCCAGCAGTCCCGGAGCTGTGGCGGGGGCGTACAATGAGCAGTTCTTC. This gives the protein CASSPGAVAGAYNEQFF.

This clonotype was observed at least ten times. The V gene is TRBV28, the J gene TRBJ1-5; D gene uncertain. Germline assignment: CDR1 MDHEN and CDR2 SYDVKM. Deletions cut 7 bases from V and 3 bases from J, with 7 bases between. The CDR3 extends over 12 amino acids. CDR3 DNA: TGTGCCAGCACCGGACTCAATCAGCCCCAGCATTTT. Residues: CASTGLNQPQHF.

In this sample, this clonotype turned up many times. The rearrangement joins TRBV2 to TRBJ1-1, with TRBD1 matching 7 bases. V trimming: 7 bases; J trimming: 11 bases; junction bases outside the gene matches: 10. Germline V lookup: CDR1 SNHLY, CDR2 FYNNEI. The CDR3 is made up of 12 amino acids. The CDR3 sequence: CASMGTAGVAFF. DNA for the CDR3: TGTGCCAGCATGGGGACAGCAGGAGTGGCTTTCTTT.

The chain joins TRBV30 to TRBJ2-7, with TRBD2 identical over 7 bases. The germline V gene encodes CDR1 GTSNPN and CDR2 SVGIG (reference sequence). CDR3 length: 14 amino acids. With 3 bases clipped from V and 1 base from J, the junction kept 6 bases outside the gene matches. CDR3 amino acids: CAWRKGGGSYEQYF. Here the CDR3 DNA reads TGTGCCTGGAGGAAGGGCGGGGGTTCCTACGAGCAGTACTTC.

This clonotype showed up just a few times. V gene TRBV6-1 combines with J gene TRBJ2-2; TRBD1 aligns across 8 bases. The CDR3 is made up of 17 amino acids. Germline assignment: CDR1 MNHNS and CDR2 SASEGT. V was clipped by 9 bases and J by 0 bases; unmatched bases: 12. In DNA, the CDR3 is TGTGCCAGTGGGAGGCAGGGGGCAACCGCGAACACCGGGGAGCTGTTTTTT. Its translation: CASGRQGATANTGELFF.

This clonotype was seen ten or more times. The genes are TRBV6-1 and TRBJ1-1; TRBD1 is a possible D gene (5 bases). CDR3 length: 13 amino acids. V was clipped by 8 bases and J by 4 bases, with 14 bases between them. From germline, CDR1 is MNHNS and CDR2 SASEGT. CDR3 in DNA: TGTGCCAGCTGGGGCAGGCATTTCACTGAAGCTTTCTTT. Translated, it gives CASWGRHFTEAFF.

The chain links TRBV10-1 to TRBJ1-5; 9 positions agree with TRBD1. With 10 bases clipped from V and 5 bases from J, the junction kept 9 bases outside the gene matches. The CDR3 is 14 residues long. CDR1 is WNHNN, CDR2 SYGVQD, per germline (reference sequence). Written as DNA, the CDR3 is TGCGCCACCAATCCCGGGACAGGGCATCAGCCCCAGCATTTT. This codes for CATNPGTGHQPQHF.

This clonotype was counted a few times. The gene calls are TRBV5-1 and TRBJ1-6; 10 nucleotides match TRBD1. The CDR3 sequence is 17 residues long. V lost 2 bases, J lost 6 bases, and 8 bases stayed unmatched. Per germline, CDR1 SGHRS and CDR2 YFSETQ. For the CDR3, the DNA is TGCGCCAGCAGCTTCACGGGACAGGGGTATTTTAATTCACCCCTCCACTTT. It codes for CASSFTGQGYFNSPLHF.

This clonotype occurred many times. The chain is built from TRBV29-1 and TRBJ1-1; a possible D gene is TRBD1 (5 bases). Germline V gene data show CDR1 as SQVTM and CDR2 as ANQGSEA. The V end lost 0 bases, the J end lost 1 base, and 9 bases lay between the germline ends. The length of the CDR3 is 14 residues. CDR3 region: CSVEDPQGNTEAFF. Here the CDR3 DNA reads TGCAGCGTTGAAGATCCGCAGGGGAACACTGAAGCTTTCTTT.

This clonotype was observed at least ten times. CDR3 nucleotides: TGTGCCAGCAGCTCCCAGACAGGCCCTGGAAACACCATATATTTT. Protein product: CASSSQTGPGNTIYF. The rearrangement links TRBV7-2 to TRBJ1-3, with TRBD1 as a possible D gene (6 bases). CDR3 length: 15 residues. Germline loops: CDR1 SGHTA, CDR2 FQGNSA. The germline V and J ends were trimmed by 4 bases and 2 bases, with 12 bases remaining between them.

In this sample, this clonotype turned up many times. The chain recombines TRBV12-3 or TRBV12-4 with TRBJ2-3, with TRBD1 matching 9 bases. V shed 6 bases and J 5 bases; nucleotides not matched to a gene: 6. The CDR3 contains 14 residues. DNA for the CDR3: TGTGCCAGCAGCTGGGACAGGGAGGAAGATACGCAGTATTTT. This codes for CASSWDREEDTQYF.

This clonotype has at least ten counts. The chain is built from TRBV5-1 and TRBJ2-7; 7 positions agree with TRBD1. V shed 4 bases and J 3 bases; nucleotides not matched to a gene: 7. Germline lookup yields CDR1 SGHRS and CDR2 YFSETQ. The CDR3 contains 14 residues. This CDR3 is CASSARDRDYEQYF. The DNA for the CDR3 is TGCGCCAGCAGCGCCCGGGACAGAGACTACGAGCAGTACTTC.

In this sample, this clonotype turned up many times. This chain links TRBV7-6 with TRBJ2-3, with 7 positions matching TRBD2. Trimming at V came to 1 base and at J to 5 bases, leaving 6 bases not matched to a gene. The CDR3 loop spans 15 amino acids. Germline CDR1 and CDR2: SGHVS and FNYEAQ. In nucleotides, the CDR3 is TGTGCCAGCAGCTTAGGCGGGAGATCCGGAGATACGCAGTATTTT. Encoded protein: CASSLGGRSGDTQYF.

This clonotype was observed a few times. One base away lies a much larger clone, so this may be a sequencing read error. V and J are TRBV10-3 and TRBJ1-1; 7 bases match TRBD1. Germline V gene lookup returns CDR1 ENHRY and CDR2 SYGVKD. This CDR3 has 16 amino acids. In nucleotides, the CDR3 is TGTGCCGTCAGTGACTCGGACAGGACGGTGAACACTGAAGCTTTCTTT. Translation gives CAVSDSDRTVNTEAFF.

The sample holds many counts of this clonotype. The rearrangement joins TRBV7-8 to TRBJ2-1; 9 bases are a match to TRBD2. Germline V CDR1 and CDR2: SGHVS, FQNEAQ. The CDR3 has 19 amino acids. V shed 2 bases and J 5 bases; nucleotides not matched to a gene: 16. DNA of the CDR3: TGTGCCAGCAGCTTAATTCACAGGGTGGGGCTAGCGGGGAACAATGAGCAGTTCTTC. Encoded protein: CASSLIHRVGLAGNNEQFF.

This clonotype was seen many times. J is TRBJ1-4 and V is TRBV18, with 8 bases that match TRBD1. Trimming at V came to 1 base and at J to 7 bases, leaving 5 bases not matched to a gene. Germline V gene lookup returns CDR1 KGHSH and CDR2 LQKENI. The CDR3 is 15 residues long. The CDR3 loop is CASSPRTGKFEKLFF. The CDR3 nucleotides read TGTGCCAGCTCACCACGGACAGGGAAGTTTGAAAAACTGTTTTTT. Together with reference TRBV18 and TRBJ1-4, the CDR3 gives the full variable domain: NAGVMQNPRHLVRRRGQEARLRCSPMKGHSHVYWYRQLPEEGLKFMVYLQKENIIDESGMPKERFSAEFPKEGPSILRIQQVVRGDSAAYFCASSPRTGKFEKLFFGSGTQLSVL.

This clonotype was observed many times. The chain recombines TRBV3-1 with TRBJ2-1; the D call may be TRBD1 or TRBD2 (5 bases each). Between the trimmed V and J ends, which lost 1 base and 13 bases, there was a span of 17 bases. CDR3 size: 14 residues. Looked up from germline, CDR1 is LGHDT and CDR2 is YNNKEL (reference sequence). CDR3 residues: CASSQGGGRTIQFF. CDR3 bases: TGTGCCAGCAGCCAAGGAGGAGGAAGGACAATTCAGTTCTTC.

The CDR3 reads CASSKTARNSPLHF. Written as DNA, the CDR3 is TGTGCCAGCTCAAAGACAGCTCGCAATTCACCCCTCCACTTT. The V call is TRBV11-3, the J call TRBJ1-6, with D possibly being TRBD1 (5 bases). The V end lost 8 bases, the J end lost 7 bases, and 15 bases lay between the germline ends. CDR1 SGHNT and CDR2 YENEEA come from the germline V gene. There are 14 residues in the CDR3.

This chain joins TRBV20-1 and TRBJ1-4; D gene unclear. The CDR3 is made up of 15 amino acids. V lost 0 bases, J lost 0 bases, and 8 bases lay in between. Germline lookup yields CDR1 DFQATT and CDR2 SNEGSKA (reference sequence). CDR3 in amino acids: CSARDYSATNEKLFF. The CDR3 DNA is TGCAGTGCTAGAGATTACAGTGCAACTAATGAAAAACTGTTTTTT.

This clonotype was seen at least ten times. The chain combines TRBV3-1 with TRBJ1-1; possible D gene TRBD1, 6 bases. This CDR3 has 16 residues. CDR1 and CDR2 (germline): LGHDT, YNNKEL (reference sequence). V lost 4 bases to trimming and J lost 2 bases, with 17 bases between them. The CDR3 DNA reads TGTGCCAGCAGCCGGAACAGGGACGGCGCCAACACTGAAGCTTTCTTT. Translation gives CASSRNRDGANTEAFF.

The chain links TRBV20-1 to TRBJ2-3; D ambiguous. The length of the CDR3 is 12 residues. The germline V gene encodes CDR1 DFQATT and CDR2 SNEGSKA (reference sequence). The V end was cut by 2 bases, the J end by 3 bases, with 6 bases between. The CDR3 loop reads CSARKTTDTQYF. CDR3 coding DNA: TGCAGTGCTAGAAAGACGACAGATACGCAGTATTTT.

This clonotype was observed a handful of times. V usage is TRBV5-1 and J usage is TRBJ1-1; tentatively, D is TRBD1 (5 bases). The V gene lost 2 bases and the J gene lost 4 bases, with 12 bases spanning the gap. There are 14 residues in the CDR3. CDR1 is SGHRS and CDR2 is YFSETQ in the germline V gene. Here the CDR3 reads CASSFGALGTEAFF. The DNA for the CDR3 is TGCGCCAGCAGCTTTGGGGCTTTGGGCACTGAAGCTTTCTTT.

This sequence joins TRBV5-4 and TRBJ1-6, with D hard to call. Trimming removed 0 bases at V and 0 bases at J, with 7 bases between. The CDR3 contains 16 residues. Germline CDR1 and CDR2: SGHNT and YYREEE (reference sequence). CDR3 sequence: CASSLGMSSYNSPLHF. The CDR3, as DNA: TGTGCCAGCAGCTTGGGTATGAGCTCCTATAATTCACCCCTCCACTTT.

This rearrangement joins TRBV7-3 to TRBJ2-5; 12 nucleotides line up with TRBD2. Germline V gene lookup returns CDR1 SGHTA and CDR2 FQGTGA. The CDR3 runs 16 residues. The V segment lost 1 base and the J segment 6 bases; nucleotides outside the gene matches: 6. CDR3 in amino acids: CASSLSSSGGAKTQYF. As DNA, the CDR3 is TGTGCCAGCAGCTTAAGTTCTAGCGGGGGGGCGAAGACCCAGTACTTC.